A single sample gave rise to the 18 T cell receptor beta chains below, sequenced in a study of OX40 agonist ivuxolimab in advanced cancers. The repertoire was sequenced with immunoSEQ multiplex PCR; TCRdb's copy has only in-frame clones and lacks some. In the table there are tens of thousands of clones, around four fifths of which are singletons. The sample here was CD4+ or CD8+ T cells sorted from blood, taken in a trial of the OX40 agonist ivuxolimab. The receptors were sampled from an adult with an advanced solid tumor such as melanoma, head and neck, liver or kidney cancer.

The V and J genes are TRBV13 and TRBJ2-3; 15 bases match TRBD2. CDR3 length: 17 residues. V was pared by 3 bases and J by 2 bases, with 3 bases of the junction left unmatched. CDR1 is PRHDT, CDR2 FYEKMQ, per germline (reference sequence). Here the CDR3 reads CASSFRTSGGATDTQYF. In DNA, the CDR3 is TGTGCCAGCAGCTTTAGGACTAGCGGGGGGGCCACAGATACGCAGTATTTT.

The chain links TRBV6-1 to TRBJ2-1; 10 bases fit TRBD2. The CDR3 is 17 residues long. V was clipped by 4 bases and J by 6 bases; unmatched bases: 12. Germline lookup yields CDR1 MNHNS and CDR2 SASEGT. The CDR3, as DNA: TGTGCCAGCAGTGCCGCCTGGGGGCTAGCGGGAGCCAATGAGCAGTTCTTC. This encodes CASSAAWGLAGANEQFF.

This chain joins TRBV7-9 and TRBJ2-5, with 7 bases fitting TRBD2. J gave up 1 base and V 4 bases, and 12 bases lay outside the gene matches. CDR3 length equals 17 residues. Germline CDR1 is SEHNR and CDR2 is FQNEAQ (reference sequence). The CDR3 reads CASSSGRPGRAQETQYF. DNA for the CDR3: TGTGCCAGCAGCTCCGGGAGGCCGGGAAGAGCCCAAGAGACCCAGTACTTC.

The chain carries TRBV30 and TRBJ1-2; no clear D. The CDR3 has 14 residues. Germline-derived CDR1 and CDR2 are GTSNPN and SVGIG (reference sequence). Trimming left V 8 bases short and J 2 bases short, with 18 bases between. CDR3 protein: CARRLEGKNYGYTF. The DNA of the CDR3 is TGTGCCCGCCGGCTGGAGGGTAAAAACTATGGCTACACCTTC.

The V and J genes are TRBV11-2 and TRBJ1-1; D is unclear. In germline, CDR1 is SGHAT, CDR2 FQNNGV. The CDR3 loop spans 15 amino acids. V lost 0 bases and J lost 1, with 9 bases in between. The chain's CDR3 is CASSLEGGRNTEAFF. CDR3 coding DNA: TGTGCCAGCAGCTTAGAGGGAGGACGGAACACTGAAGCTTTCTTT.

The CDR3 loop reads CASSLAGSTGELFF. CDR3 nucleotides: TGTGCCAGCAGCTTAGCCGGGAGCACCGGGGAGCTGTTTTTT. V gene TRBV7-9 combines with J gene TRBJ2-2; possibly TRBD2 for D (6 bases). Germline V lookup: CDR1 SEHNR, CDR2 FQNEAQ (reference sequence). This CDR3 region has 14 residues. The germline V and J ends were trimmed by 0 bases and 4 bases, with 6 bases remaining between them. The variable domain in full, with the rest retrieved from reference TRBV7-9 and TRBJ2-2, is DTGVSQNPRHKITKRGQNVTFRCDPISEHNRLYWYRQTLGQGPEFLTYFQNEAQLEKSRLLSDRFSAERPKGSFSTLEIQRTEQGDSAMYLCASSLAGSTGELFFGEGSRLTVL.

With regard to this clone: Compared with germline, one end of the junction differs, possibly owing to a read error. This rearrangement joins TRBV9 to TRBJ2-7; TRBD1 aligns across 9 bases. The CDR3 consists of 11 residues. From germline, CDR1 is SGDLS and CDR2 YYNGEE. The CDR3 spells CASSSPGTGSF. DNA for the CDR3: TGTGCCAGCAGCTCGCCCGGGACAGGGTCCTTC.

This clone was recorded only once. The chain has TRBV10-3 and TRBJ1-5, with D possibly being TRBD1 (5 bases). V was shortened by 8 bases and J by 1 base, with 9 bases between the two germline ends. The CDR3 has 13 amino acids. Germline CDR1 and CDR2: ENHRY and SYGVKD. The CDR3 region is CAIQKGSNQPQHF. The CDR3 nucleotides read TGTGCCATCCAAAAGGGGAGCAATCAGCCCCAGCATTTT.

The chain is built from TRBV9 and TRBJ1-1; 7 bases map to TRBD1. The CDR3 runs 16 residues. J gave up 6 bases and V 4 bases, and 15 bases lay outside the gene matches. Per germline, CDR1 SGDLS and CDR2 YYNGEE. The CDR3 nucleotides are TGTGCCAGCAGCTTCATACCGGGACAGACGGGTGCTGAAGCTTTCTTT. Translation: CASSFIPGQTGAEAFF.

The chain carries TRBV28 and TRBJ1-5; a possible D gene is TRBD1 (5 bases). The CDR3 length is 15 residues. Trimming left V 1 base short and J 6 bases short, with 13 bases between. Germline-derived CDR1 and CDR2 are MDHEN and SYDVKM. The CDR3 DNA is TGTGCCAGCAGTTTATTGGCAGGGCAGGGTCAGCCCCAGCATTTT. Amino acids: CASSLLAGQGQPQHF.

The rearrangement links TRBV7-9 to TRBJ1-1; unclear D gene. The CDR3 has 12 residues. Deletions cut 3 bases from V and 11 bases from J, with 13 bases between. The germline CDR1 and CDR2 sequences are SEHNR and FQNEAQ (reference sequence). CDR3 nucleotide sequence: TGTGCCAGCAGCTTCGATGGGGTCGGGGCTTTCTTT. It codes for CASSFDGVGAFF.

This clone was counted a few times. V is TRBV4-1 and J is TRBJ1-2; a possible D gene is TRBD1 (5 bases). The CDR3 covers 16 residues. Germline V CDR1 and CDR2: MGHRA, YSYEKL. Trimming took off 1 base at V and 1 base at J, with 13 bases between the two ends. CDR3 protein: CASSQVGQGLNYGYTF. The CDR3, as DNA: TGCGCCAGCAGCCAAGTCGGGCAGGGCCTTAACTATGGCTACACCTTC.

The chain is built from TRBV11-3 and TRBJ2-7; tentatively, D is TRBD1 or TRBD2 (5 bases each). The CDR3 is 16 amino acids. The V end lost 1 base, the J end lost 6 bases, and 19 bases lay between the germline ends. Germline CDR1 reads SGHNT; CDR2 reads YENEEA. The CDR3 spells CASSLGYGAPDTEQYF. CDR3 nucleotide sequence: TGTGCCAGCAGCTTAGGCTACGGGGCACCGGACACCGAGCAGTACTTC.

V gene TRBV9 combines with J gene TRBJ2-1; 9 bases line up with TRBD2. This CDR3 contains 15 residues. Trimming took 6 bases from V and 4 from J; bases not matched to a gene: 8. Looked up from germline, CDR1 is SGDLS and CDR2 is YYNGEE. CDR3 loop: CASTGSGSLYNEQFF. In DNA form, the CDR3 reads TGTGCCAGCACAGGTAGCGGGAGTCTGTACAATGAGCAGTTCTTC.

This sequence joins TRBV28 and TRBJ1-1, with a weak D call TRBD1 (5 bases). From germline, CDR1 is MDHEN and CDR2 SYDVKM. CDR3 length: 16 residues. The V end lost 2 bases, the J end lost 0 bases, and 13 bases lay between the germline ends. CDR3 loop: CASSLALQVLNTEAFF. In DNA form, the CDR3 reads TGTGCCAGCAGTTTAGCTTTACAGGTGCTGAACACTGAAGCTTTCTTT.

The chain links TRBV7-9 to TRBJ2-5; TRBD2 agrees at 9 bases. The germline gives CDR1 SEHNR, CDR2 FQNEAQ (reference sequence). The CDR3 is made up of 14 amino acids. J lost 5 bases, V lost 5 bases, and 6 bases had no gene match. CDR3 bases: TGTGCCAGCAGCCCCGGGACTAGCCGGGAGACCCAGTACTTC. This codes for CASSPGTSRETQYF.

The CDR3 sequence: CASSLGRNTEAFF. Written as DNA, the CDR3 is TGTGCCAGCAGTTTAGGGCGGAACACTGAAGCTTTCTTT. The rearrangement links TRBV27 to TRBJ1-1; no clear D gene. CDR1 and CDR2 (germline): MNHEY, SMNVEV (reference sequence). This CDR3 is 13 amino acids long. Trimming removed 2 bases at V and 1 base at J, with 5 bases between.

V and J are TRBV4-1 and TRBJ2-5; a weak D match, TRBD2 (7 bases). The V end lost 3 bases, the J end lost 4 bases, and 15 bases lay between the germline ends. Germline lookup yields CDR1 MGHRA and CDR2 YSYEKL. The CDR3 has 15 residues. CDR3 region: CASSHSRGGLETQYF. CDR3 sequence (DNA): TGCGCCAGCAGCCACTCTAGGGGGGGACTAGAGACCCAGTACTTC.